What follows is one T cell receptor beta chain and its context. The CDR3 consists of 14 residues. Looked up from germline, CDR1 is MNHNS and CDR2 is SASEGT. V was clipped by 3 bases and J by 3 bases; unmatched bases: 2. This entry belongs to a study of blood T cell repertoires in COVID-19. Study background: The analysed material was cDNA or gDNA that came from T cells, B-cell-depleted T cells, or PBMCs.

Methods used by the authors: Estimation of nucleated cell counts relied on the amplification of reference gene primers. Assay: immunoSEQ multiplex PCR; the TCRdb copy retains only in-frame clones and omits some. From that table come the V and J calls and clone size; the DNA was used to work out D and trimming. Of more than 35,000 clones listed, 70% to 90% were seen once; the top ten hold roughly 32%. The chain couples TRBV6-1 to TRBJ2-7, with 10 bases fitting TRBD1. The source of this sequence is a man between 70 and 80 years old with active COVID-19. Sequenced material: peripheral blood. CDR3 nucleotides: TGTGCCAGCAGTGAGGGACAGGGGCACTACGAGCAGTACTTC. Its translation: CASSEGQGHYEQYF.